This T cell receptor beta chain was recovered during a study of blood T cell repertoires in COVID-19. The germline V gene has CDR1 MDHEN and CDR2 SYDVKM. V lost 5 bases, J lost 5 bases, and 5 bases stayed unmatched. CDR3 length: 14 amino acids. Original processing methods: How many nucleated cells were present was estimated from reference gene primer amplification. Repertoires were generated with immunoSEQ multiplex PCR, while TCRdb's copy carries only in-frame clones and drops some. V and J calls and clone size follow that table, whereas D and trimming were derived from the DNA. The table has 250,000 to 300,000 clones, about 81% seen once.

The material sequenced was PBMCs or T cells enriched from blood (not recorded which). The V gene is TRBV28, the J gene TRBJ2-3, with 9 bases aligning to TRBD1. The clonotype comes from a man aged 25 to 40 with acute COVID-19. The CDR3 region is CASSPTGGGDTQYF. The CDR3 DNA reads TGTGCCAGCAGTCCGACAGGGGGTGGAGATACGCAGTATTTT.